Described below is a single TCR beta chain sequence and its context. The specificity of this receptor is unknown. Base qualities are not provided; no much larger clone lies one nucleotide away. This record comes from a study of cytomegalovirus exposure and HLA in healthy donors listed by TCRdb under 2017. With respect to the entire study: In an earlier analysis of about 560 of the donors, about 260 Gb of sequence data and 100 million or so unique TCR beta sequences from 180 million or so T cells were reported. The number of typed donors differed by locus: roughly 629-640 for A, B, C, DRB1 and DQB1; some 540 for DQA1; approximately 610 for DPA1; and 400 to 480 for DPB1. Besides the first cohort of 500 to 700 subjects, a separate validation cohort made up of some 110 different subjects was used. A later genetic analysis took genome-wide SNP genotypes for about 60% of the roughly 670 donors and used that subset as a discovery cohort. The study profiled the T cell repertoires of hundreds of subjects by immunosequencing and related them to cytomegalovirus serostatus. Of the 398 genotyped donors, approximately 80% fell in the genetic ancestry cluster associated with self-reported Caucasian donors. A later analysis re-examined previously published TCR beta repertoires from roughly 720 donors and added high-resolution HLA genotyping to investigate patterns of TCR occurrence. The study aimed to test whether signatures of past pathogen exposure could be identified by cataloging public T cell receptors. Every repertoire in the discovery cohort had been generated on one and the same sequencing platform. The later analysis used no new phenotypic data to find candidate immune exposures, relying instead on TCR beta sequences and their occurrence across donors. An early release covering roughly 580 HLA-typed donors comprised about 290 gigabases of sequencing data and roughly 86 million unique TCR sequences. An earlier analysis of some 600 of the donors applied high-throughput TCR beta sequencing to assess whether each TCR beta V gene segment acted as functional or pseudogenic. HLA typing included class I and class II loci at four-digit resolution. The study combined high-throughput TCR immunosequencing, statistical association of individual TCRs with disease status, and machine learning to predict cytomegalovirus infection status. Donor age, sex, ethnicity and CMV serostatus were compiled alongside the repertoire data. Roughly five DR-DQ haplotypes were treated as single units for association and clustering because of strong linkage in the cohort. Among almost 400 genotyped donors of the cohort, an average of 235,054 unique TCR beta nucleotide sequences were sequenced per donor, around a sixth of them non-productive.

The cohort was made up of approximately 670 healthy bone marrow donors. Cohort members were all nominally healthy when sampled, although unrecorded immune exposures were likely present. The donor tested CMV seronegative and was one of the 352 seronegative cohort members. Each donor provided a peripheral blood sample, and peripheral blood mononuclear cells were used for TCR beta sequencing. The Qiagen DNeasy Blood Extraction Kit was used to extract genomic DNA from the blood cell samples. Library preparation employed the immunoSEQ multiplex PCR assay. A mixture of 60 forward primers for TCR Vbeta segments and 13 reverse primers for TCR Jbeta segments was used in the multiplex PCR. The CDR3 region of rearranged TCR beta genes was amplified from genomic DNA with a multiplex PCR assay. The Illumina HiSeq System was used to sequence the amplified TCR beta libraries as 87-base-pair reads. The original methods were these. A later analysis tallied 80 million to 95 million unique TCR beta chains across the approximately 670 repertoires, and 10 million to 11 million of those chains were shared by two or more donors. A nearest-neighbor algorithm error-corrected the raw reads and collapsed the reads into unique sequences, merging closely related sequences to remove PCR and sequencing errors. CDR3 sequences were aligned to IMGT reference sequences to assign V, D and J gene segments. For a sequence to be retained, a match of at least six nucleotides was required to both a V gene segment and a J gene segment. Rearrangements were classified as productive when the CDR3 lacked stop codons and remained in frame with V and J, and all other rearrangements were classified as non-productive. Following IMGT convention, CDR3 was defined as the stretch from the second conserved V-encoded cysteine to the conserved J-encoded phenylalanine. The earlier analysis of more than 450 of the donors excluded sequences that lacked an unambiguous match to a single V gene segment. In an earlier analysis of approximately 560 of the donors, a V segment was called functional when productive rearrangements were above 56.7%, and segregating when the standard deviation between donors exceeded 5%. A statistical classification framework was built to diagnose cytomegalovirus status from the catalog of TCR beta chain sequences. V and J gene assignment, in a later analysis, came from comparing TCR nucleotide sequences with IMGT/GENE-DB human TR gene sequences. The TCRdist pipeline was used in a later analysis to assign CDR3 sequences and most-parsimonious VDJ recombination scenarios. In a later analysis, each TCR beta chain was defined by its CDR3 amino acid sequence together with its V-gene family, and reads without a unique V-gene family were excluded. As a way to deal with suspected cross-contamination and a sequencing artifact, a later analysis dropped 500 to 700 nucleotide sequences that were highly shared and had low generation probability. In a later analysis, a clonal expansion index was calculated for each public chain from normalized within-repertoire ranks of inferred template counts. In a later analysis, generation probabilities were computed using a VDJ recombination model fitted to out-of-frame rearrangements, and the results were checked against IGoR. A later analysis scored TCR-TCR, TCR-HLA and TCR-CMV co-occurrence with hypergeometric tests, applying a repertoire-size bias correction to TCR pairs. To estimate false discovery rates, a later analysis permuted the HLA or CMV assignments 20 times. In a later analysis, co-occurring TCRs were grouped using DBSCAN, and TCRdist sequence similarity was added for clustering within HLA-allele-positive subsets. Co-occurrence clustering excluded repertoires with fewer than 30,000 or more than 120,000 public chains, plus five with anomalous nucleotide sharing. TCRdb holds this immuneACCESS table with in-frame rearrangements only. Some clones are missing; in checked studies, unresolved V genes explain under half, and the rest has no known cause. That table is the source of V, J and clone size, and D and trimming were worked out from the DNA. This sample gives 200,000 or so clones in total; approximately 80% of them show up just once. The ten largest make up 0.71% of the sample.

The full study reports these points: In an earlier analysis of about 600 of the donors, most TCR beta V segments appeared in productive rearrangements about 87% or about 30% of the time, broadly matching IMGT annotations. Because HLA typing was missing for some donors at each locus, association tests included only the typed subset. Three of the identified cytomegalovirus-associated TCR beta chains were confirmed in vitro to be specific for cytomegalovirus antigens. The study gave a list of 150 to 200 TCR beta chains associated with cytomegalovirus. A later genetic analysis associated a missense DCLRE1C variant with V-gene and J-gene trimming of TCR beta chains, and an independent cohort replicated the association. While some public TCRs were present in many individuals, most TCR sequences turned up only very rarely across donors. Some 15 rarely observed V segments, including chromosome 9 orphons, were excluded from the earlier analysis of 550 to 700 of the donors because counts were too low. Compared with the roughly 710-donor mean, donors in an Asian-associated ancestry cluster had fewer N-insertions in productive TCRs, according to a later genetic analysis. Compared with equally common non-associated chains, HLA-associated TCR beta chains in a later analysis were more clonally expanded and had lower generation probabilities. When HLA alleles, especially DR and DQ, strongly co-occurred, attributing TCR associations to individual alleles was difficult. Roughly uniform sequencing depth across donors was assumed in presence/absence analyses, although this assumption may not hold. The sequencing pipeline was judged likely to have produced a cluster of highly shared sequence variants as a technical artifact. Specific HLA alleles were associated with roughly 16,000 TCR beta sequences at a false discovery rate of 0.05 in a later analysis. It was suggested by the authors that the approach could potentially be generalized to other disease states and immunological phenotypes. In a later analysis, most CMV-associated TCR beta chains were found to appear HLA-restricted, with HLA associations seemingly driven largely by CMV exposure. CMV serostatus was the only immune exposure information available for the cohort. Linkage disequilibrium might explain the correlated functional status among segregating V segments, but an unknown experimental factor could not be ruled out. This cohort had only TCR beta chains sequenced, and the lack of alpha or paired-chain data limited which features could be detected. In both the original and validation cohorts, the classifier was reported to diagnose cytomegalovirus status with high specificity and sensitivity. According to a later analysis, TCR association rates differed among HLA loci, with DRB1 alleles showing the most associated TCRs and HLA-C alleles showing the fewest. In a later analysis, several top co-occurrence clusters were reported to appear linked to parvovirus B19, influenza, CMV and Epstein-Barr virus. A further reported finding was that TCR beta sequences accurately predicted the HLA-A and HLA-B alleles for most subjects in the first cohort.

Sequenced sample: PBMCs. The TCR sequence derives from a boy aged 2-15 years in good health and CMV-seronegative.

The CDR3 region has the sequence CASSLSTGPNTEAFF. The DNA is as follows: TGTGCCAGCAGTTTGTCGACAGGACCCAACACTGAAGCTTTCTTT. The sequence joins TRBV27 to TRBJ1-1; TRBD1 is possibly the D segment (6 matching bases). The germline ends are 13 bases apart after V is trimmed by 3 bases and J by 2 bases. The CDR3, from cysteine to phenylalanine, totals 15 residues. CDR3 DNA is the only sequence kept; it has 45 bases, read in frame from the first base. From the germline V gene (reference sequence), CDR1 is MNHEY and CDR2 is SMNVEV.